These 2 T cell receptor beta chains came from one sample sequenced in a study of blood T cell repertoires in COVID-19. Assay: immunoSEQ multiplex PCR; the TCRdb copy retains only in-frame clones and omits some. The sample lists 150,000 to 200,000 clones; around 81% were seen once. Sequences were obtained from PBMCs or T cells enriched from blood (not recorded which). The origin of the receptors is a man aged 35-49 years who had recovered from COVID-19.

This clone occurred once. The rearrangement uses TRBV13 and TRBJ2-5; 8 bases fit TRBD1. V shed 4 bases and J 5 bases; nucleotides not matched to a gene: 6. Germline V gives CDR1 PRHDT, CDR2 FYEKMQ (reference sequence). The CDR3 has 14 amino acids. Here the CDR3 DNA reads TGTGCCAGCAGCTCGGGACAGGAAGGGGAGACCCAGTACTTC. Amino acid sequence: CASSSGQEGETQYF.

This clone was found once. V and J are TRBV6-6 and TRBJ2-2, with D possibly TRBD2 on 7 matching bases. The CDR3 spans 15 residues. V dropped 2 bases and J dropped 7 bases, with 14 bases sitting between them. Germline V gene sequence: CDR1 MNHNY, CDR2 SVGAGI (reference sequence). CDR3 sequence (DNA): TGTGCCAGCAGTTACGGAGGGGGGGCCGGCGGGGAGCTGTTTTTT. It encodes CASSYGGGAGGELFF.